This entry lists 25 T cell receptor beta chains sequenced from one sample in a study of shared clonotypes between healthy human individuals. The assay was immunoSEQ multiplex PCR, and TCRdb's table has in-frame clones only and misses some. Of roughly 380,000 clones in the sample, about 96% are singletons; the top ten hold 0.32%. Material for sequencing was memory CD8+ T cells sorted from blood. Subset here: CD45RO+ cells pooled with CCR7-negative TemRA cells. Every receptor here comes from a man aged 25 to 40 in good health.

The rearrangement links TRBV29-1 to TRBJ2-3, with D possibly being TRBD2 (6 bases). The CDR3 covers 15 residues. CDR1 is SQVTM, CDR2 ANQGSEA, per germline. Trimming cost V 1 base and J 2 bases, with 13 bases left between them. CDR3 in DNA: TGCAGCGTTGAAGTGAGAGCGGGTGCCACAGATACGCAGTATTTT. Amino acid sequence: CSVEVRAGATDTQYF.

The gene calls are TRBV19 and TRBJ2-1, with 9 bases identical to TRBD2. Trimming cost V 6 bases and J 7 bases; bases outside gene matches: 7. Germline V gene sequence: CDR1 LNHDA, CDR2 SQIVND (reference sequence). The CDR3 is 14 residues long. CDR3 loop: CASRVLAGGNEQFF. Written as DNA, the CDR3 is TGTGCCAGTAGAGTACTAGCGGGTGGAAATGAGCAGTTCTTC.

This chain connects TRBV6-5 to TRBJ1-1; no clear D gene. Germline CDR1 is MNHEY and CDR2 is SVGAGI. V lost 7 bases and J lost 5, with 5 bases in between. The length of the CDR3 is 10 residues. In nucleotides, the CDR3 is TGTGCCAGCAAGAGGACTGAAGCTTTCTTT. Translating it yields CASKRTEAFF.

The DNA of the CDR3 is TGTGCCAGCAGTTTTCCACAGGGGCGGGAGACCCAGTACTTC. It is translated as CASSFPQGRETQYF. V gene TRBV28 combines with J gene TRBJ2-5; 7 positions agree with TRBD1. Unmatched junction bases numbered 6, after V lost 3 bases and J lost 5 bases. Germline V gene lookup returns CDR1 MDHEN and CDR2 SYDVKM. The CDR3 is 14 amino acids. Based on the CDR3 plus reference TRBV28 and TRBJ2-5, the full variable domain is DVKVTQSSRYLVKRTGEKVFLECVQDMDHENMFWYRQDPGLGLRLIYFSYDVKMKEKGDIPEGYSVSREKKERFSLILESASTNQTSMYLCASSFPQGRETQYFGPGTRLLVL.

The rearrangement uses TRBV6-1 and TRBJ2-7; tentative D call: TRBD1 (5 bases). In germline, CDR1 is MNHNS, CDR2 SASEGT. Between the trimmed V and J ends, which lost 0 bases and 6 bases, there was a span of 6 bases. The CDR3 length is 12 residues. The CDR3 loop is CASSEAGAEQYF. The CDR3 nucleotides read TGTGCCAGCAGTGAAGCAGGGGCCGAGCAGTACTTC.

V is TRBV5-5 and J is TRBJ2-1, with D possibly TRBD2 on 6 matching bases. Trimming removed 1 base at V and 4 bases at J, with 18 bases between. In germline, CDR1 is SGHKS, CDR2 YYEKEE (reference sequence). This CDR3 has 17 residues. This CDR3 is CASSLRGAALAYNEQFF. CDR3 bases: TGTGCCAGCAGCTTGCGGGGCGCAGCACTAGCTTACAATGAGCAGTTCTTC.

This chain uses TRBV6-1 with TRBJ2-7; 12 bases fit TRBD2. The CDR3 contains 14 residues. V lost 8 bases, J lost 4 bases, and 6 bases stayed unmatched. Germline V CDR1 and CDR2: MNHNS, SASEGT. The CDR3 loop reads CASQTSGRSYEQYF. The CDR3 region has the DNA TGTGCCAGCCAAACTAGCGGGAGGTCTTACGAGCAGTACTTC.

The chain combines TRBV9 with TRBJ2-1, with unresolved D. V was clipped by 0 bases and J by 3 bases, with 7 bases between them. Germline V gives CDR1 SGDLS, CDR2 YYNGEE. CDR3 size: 14 residues. This CDR3 is CASSVAADYNEQFF. CDR3 DNA sequence: TGTGCCAGCAGCGTAGCTGCTGACTACAATGAGCAGTTCTTC.

The genes are TRBV11-1 and TRBJ2-1; 12 bases align to TRBD2. The CDR3 has 16 residues. The V gene end was trimmed by 1 base and the J gene end by 4 bases; junction bases not matched to a gene: 2. CDR1 is SGHAT, CDR2 FQDESV, per germline (reference sequence). This CDR3 is CASSLVLAGGYNEQFF. Written as DNA, the CDR3 is TGTGCCAGCAGCTTAGTCCTAGCGGGAGGGTACAATGAGCAGTTCTTC.

The V call is TRBV7-9, the J call TRBJ2-1; 7 bases fit TRBD2. CDR1 is SEHNR, CDR2 FQNEAQ, per germline (reference sequence). V gave up 6 bases and J gave up 0 bases; unmatched junction bases: 8. This CDR3 has 16 residues. The CDR3 DNA follows: TGTGCCAGCAGTCCCAAGCGGGGTAGCTCCTACAATGAGCAGTTCTTC. Its translation is CASSPKRGSSYNEQFF.

The rearrangement uses TRBV7-8 and TRBJ2-5; 8 bases agree with TRBD2. CDR3 size: 19 residues. The germline gives CDR1 SGHVS, CDR2 FQNEAQ. V shed 5 bases, J shed 5 bases, and the junction held 22 bases outside the gene matches. The CDR3 is CASSPPESGRLKNGETQYF. CDR3 nucleotides: TGTGCCAGCAGCCCCCCCGAGAGCGGGAGACTGAAGAACGGGGAGACCCAGTACTTC.

The V and J genes are TRBV5-5 and TRBJ2-1; D could derive from TRBD1 or TRBD2 (7 bases each). CDR3 length: 17 residues. V was clipped by 0 bases and J by 0 bases, with 13 bases between them. Germline V CDR1 and CDR2: SGHKS, YYEKEE (reference sequence). The CDR3 nucleotides are TGTGCCAGCAGCTTGGCTCCAGGGGGGGCCTCCTACAATGAGCAGTTCTTC. Amino acids: CASSLAPGGASYNEQFF.

This clone has only one observation. The rearrangement links TRBV20-1 to TRBJ1-2, with 7 bases that match TRBD1. V gave up 7 bases and J gave up 5 bases; unmatched junction bases: 4. This CDR3 has 11 residues. CDR1 DFQATT and CDR2 SNEGSKA come from the germline V gene (reference sequence). The CDR3 region is CSVGGGYGYTF. DNA for the CDR3: TGCAGTGTAGGGGGCGGTTATGGCTACACCTTC.

This clone has just one count. This chain links TRBV6-1 with TRBJ1-5, with 9 bases aligning to TRBD1. This CDR3 comprises 19 residues. The V gene end was trimmed by 3 bases and the J gene end by 2 bases; junction bases not matched to a gene: 14. Germline V gene data show CDR1 as MNHNS and CDR2 as SASEGT. CDR3 bases: TGTGCCAGCAGTGATTTGGGACAGGGAGCCTTGGGTGGCAATCAGCCCCAGCATTTT. The encoded protein is CASSDLGQGALGGNQPQHF.

The chain combines TRBV5-1 with TRBJ2-5; 15 nucleotides agree with TRBD2. CDR3 size: 17 residues. Germline lookup yields CDR1 SGHRS and CDR2 YFSETQ. V trimming: 3 bases; J trimming: 5 bases; junction bases outside the gene matches: 8. CDR3 region: CASSWRGLAGGGETQYF. In DNA form, the CDR3 reads TGCGCCAGCAGCTGGAGGGGACTAGCGGGAGGAGGGGAGACCCAGTACTTC.

CDR3 DNA: TGTGCCAGCAGCCCGGGGACAGGCTACGAGCAGTACTTC. This codes for CASSPGTGYEQYF. This chain joins TRBV28 and TRBJ2-7; 8 bases line up with TRBD1. With 6 bases clipped from V and 3 bases from J, the junction kept 4 bases outside the gene matches. Germline V CDR1 and CDR2: MDHEN, SYDVKM. CDR3 size: 13 residues.

The chain combines TRBV28 with TRBJ2-7; TRBD2 might be the D (6 bases). Trimming left V 3 bases short and J 10 bases short, with 22 bases between. CDR3 length: 15 residues. Per the germline V gene, CDR1 is MDHEN and CDR2 is SYDVKM. In DNA, the CDR3 is TGTGCCAGCAGTTTCCTTCGGGGGACCTCCTCGGGACAGTACTTC. Its translation: CASSFLRGTSSGQYF.

This chain links TRBV6-1 with TRBJ2-3, with D tentatively TRBD1 (6 bases). The CDR3 has 16 residues. Germline lookup yields CDR1 MNHNS and CDR2 SASEGT. V lost 4 bases and J lost 4, with 18 bases in between. The CDR3 is CASSGTGWGHADTQYF. CDR3 bases: TGTGCCAGCAGTGGAACAGGATGGGGACACGCAGATACGCAGTATTTT.

This clone was seen once. The J gene is TRBJ2-1, the V gene TRBV28; 7 bases fit TRBD2. The CDR3 length is 14 residues. V was pared by 3 bases and J by 3 bases, with 2 bases of the junction left unmatched. Germline V gene lookup returns CDR1 MDHEN and CDR2 SYDVKM. CDR3 sequence (DNA): TGTGCCAGCAGTTTTTCTAGCGGCTACAATGAGCAGTTCTTC. This gives the protein CASSFSSGYNEQFF.

This chain joins TRBV18 and TRBJ2-3, with 8 bases fitting TRBD2. V lost 1 base, J lost 3 bases, and 3 bases stayed unmatched. The CDR3 has 15 amino acids. The germline gives CDR1 KGHSH, CDR2 LQKENI. The DNA of the CDR3 is TGTGCCAGCTCACCACTAGCGGGATTGACAGATACGCAGTATTTT. It specifies CASSPLAGLTDTQYF.

J is TRBJ1-2 and V is TRBV19; 9 bases fit TRBD1. Trimming took 0 bases from V and 2 from J; bases not matched to a gene: 7. CDR3 size: 17 residues. Per the germline V gene, CDR1 is LNHDA and CDR2 is SQIVND (reference sequence). CDR3 nucleotide sequence: TGTGCCAGTAGTATAGATTCGAGACAGGGGGTCAACTATGGCTACACCTTC. Translating it yields CASSIDSRQGVNYGYTF.

The chain recombines TRBV6-4 with TRBJ2-1, with TRBD2 matching 8 bases. The ends lost 7 bases at V and 10 bases at J; junction bases unmatched: 9. CDR3 length: 13 amino acids. Germline CDR1 reads MRHNA; CDR2 reads SNTAGT. For the CDR3, the DNA is TGTGCCAGCAAGCGAGCGGGAGTGGGAGAGCAGTTCTTC. Its translation is CASKRAGVGEQFF.

Here the CDR3 reads CASSWDRASYEQYF. The CDR3 region has the DNA TGTGCCAGCAGCTGGGACAGGGCCTCCTACGAGCAGTACTTC. V gene TRBV11-2 combines with J gene TRBJ2-7, with 9 bases aligning to TRBD1. CDR3 length equals 14 residues. Germline values: CDR1 SGHAT, CDR2 FQNNGV. Germline trimming cut 4 bases from V and 0 bases from J; bases unmatched to any gene: 1.

CDR3 bases: TGTGCCAGCAGCTTATCGTTCGGGACTAGTTGGGCCAATGAGCAGTTCTTC. The encoded protein is CASSLSFGTSWANEQFF. The chain has TRBV11-3 and TRBJ2-1; TRBD2 matches at 8 bases. This CDR3 has 17 amino acids. V dropped 2 bases and J dropped 6; count of bases not matched to a gene: 12. Looked up from germline, CDR1 is SGHNT and CDR2 is YENEEA.

J is TRBJ2-3 and V is TRBV15, with D maybe TRBD2 (6 bases). Trimming took 3 bases from V and 3 from J, leaving 16 bases between them. The CDR3 totals 16 residues. Germline V gene data show CDR1 as LNHNV and CDR2 as YYDKDF (reference sequence). As DNA, the CDR3 is TGTGCCACCAGCAGGCACGGGAGTAGCGCGACAGATACGCAGTATTTT. This sequence encodes CATSRHGSSATDTQYF.